What follows are 22 T cell receptor beta chains derived from one specimen sequenced in a study of blood T cells in healthy people across ages. Together with a sample-barcoded 5' primer, a J-beta primer mix was included in a second PCR lasting roughly 6 to 12 cycles. MiXCR, applied by TCRdb to the 5' RACE reads, yields one record per CDR3 protein. The table records approximately 770,000 distinct CDR3 sequences, 55% to 70% of them present only once. Sequencing was carried out using blood. These receptors were collected from a man between 25 and 39 years old in good health.

The chain is built from TRBV18 and TRBJ1-2; 8 positions agree with TRBD1. V trimming: 6 bases; J trimming: 7 bases; junction bases outside the gene matches: 10. This CDR3 contains 14 residues. Per germline, CDR1 KGHSH and CDR2 LQKENI. The CDR3 nucleotides are TGTGCCAGCTCCGACAACACCGGACAGGGTGGCTACACCTTC. As protein: CASSDNTGQGGYTF.

This clonotype was counted only a few times. The J gene is TRBJ2-7, the V gene TRBV20-1; D is unresolved. The CDR3 is 15 amino acids. CDR1 and CDR2 from the germline V gene are DFQATT and SNEGSKA (reference sequence). V was cut by 4 bases and J by 4 bases, with 20 bases left in between. The CDR3: CSANSLRLAVYEQYF. Written as DNA, the CDR3 is TGCAGTGCTAACTCTCTCCGACTGGCCGTGTACGAGCAGTACTTC.

This chain connects TRBV4-1 to TRBJ2-7; D uncertain. Trimming cost V 3 bases and J 4 bases, with 10 bases left between them. Per germline, CDR1 MGHRA and CDR2 YSYEKL. This CDR3 contains 13 residues. This chain's CDR3 is CASSHSTQYEQYF. CDR3 sequence (DNA): TGCGCCAGCAGCCATTCGACCCAATACGAGCAGTACTTC.

This CDR3 reads CASSVASRGVADTQYF. CDR3 nucleotide sequence: TGTGCCAGCAGCGTAGCGAGTAGGGGAGTCGCAGATACGCAGTATTTT. The gene calls are TRBV9 and TRBJ2-3; D is tentatively TRBD1 or TRBD2 (5 bases each). V was cut by 0 bases and J by 4 bases, with 15 bases left in between. Germline CDR1 is SGDLS and CDR2 is YYNGEE. The CDR3 length is 16 residues.

This clonotype was recorded many times. V is TRBV7-2 and J is TRBJ2-7; the D is unclear. The germline V gene encodes CDR1 SGHTA and CDR2 FQGNSA. The length of the CDR3 is 14 residues. Trimming stripped 5 bases from V and 0 bases from J, with 11 bases between. The CDR3 sequence is CASSPTSPSYEQYF. The CDR3 coding sequence is TGTGCCAGCAGCCCGACTTCCCCCTCCTACGAGCAGTACTTC.

This clonotype has just one count. The V and J genes are TRBV18 and TRBJ2-4; D is undetermined. The length of the CDR3 is 17 residues. Germline CDR1 reads KGHSH; CDR2 reads LQKENI. Deletions cut 3 bases from V and 3 bases from J, with 18 bases between. CDR3 DNA: TGTGCCAGCTCACCCCGGAATTCTGGGCGAGACAAAAACATTCAGTACTTC. Translation gives CASSPRNSGRDKNIQYF. Supplemented by reference TRBV18 and TRBJ2-4, the full variable domain reads NAGVMQNPRHLVRRRGQEARLRCSPMKGHSHVYWYRQLPEEGLKFMVYLQKENIIDESGMPKERFSAEFPKEGPSILRIQQVVRGDSAAYFCASSPRNSGRDKNIQYFGAGTRLSVL.

This clonotype appeared a few times. The chain is built from TRBV29-1 and TRBJ2-3, with no clear D. The germline V gene has CDR1 SQVTM and CDR2 ANQGSEA. The ends were cut back, 4 bases at V and 7 bases at J, with 6 bases in the middle. The CDR3 loop spans 10 amino acids. The DNA of the CDR3 is TGCAGCGTTGGGAGTTATACGCAGTATTTT. Translating it yields CSVGSYTQYF.

This clonotype was seen more than once but under ten times. The V gene is TRBV20-1, the J gene TRBJ2-7, with D maybe TRBD1 (5 bases). Germline values: CDR1 DFQATT, CDR2 SNEGSKA (reference sequence). The CDR3 covers 18 residues. Trimming cost V 3 bases and J 0 bases, with 24 bases left between them. The CDR3 reads CSARVHVGARISSYEQYF. In nucleotides, the CDR3 is TGCAGTGCTAGGGTCCATGTAGGGGCGCGGATAAGCTCCTACGAGCAGTACTTC.

This chain joins TRBV9 and TRBJ2-5; the D gene is possibly TRBD2 (6 bases). CDR1 is SGDLS, CDR2 YYNGEE, per germline. V lost 0 bases to trimming and J lost 4 bases, with 16 bases between them. This CDR3 is built from 16 residues. The CDR3: CASSVGSGRPRETQYF. Written as DNA, the CDR3 is TGTGCCAGCAGCGTAGGATCCGGGAGACCTCGAGAGACCCAGTACTTC.

V gene TRBV5-1 combines with J gene TRBJ1-2; D is possibly TRBD1 (5 bases). In germline, CDR1 is SGHRS, CDR2 YFSETQ. V was trimmed by 4 bases and J by 3 bases, leaving 13 bases between them. This CDR3 has 14 amino acids. In DNA form, the CDR3 reads TGCGCCAGCAGCGTGGGGACGGCGGACTATGGCTACACCTTC. Protein product: CASSVGTADYGYTF.

The chain has TRBV5-1 and TRBJ2-7, with TRBD1 identical over 7 bases. Germline V gene lookup returns CDR1 SGHRS and CDR2 YFSETQ. V lost 3 bases, J lost 2 bases, and 5 bases stayed unmatched. The CDR3 is 14 amino acids. CDR3 in amino acids: CASSSGTEPYEQYF. The CDR3 DNA reads as TGCGCCAGCAGCTCCGGGACAGAACCCTACGAGCAGTACTTC. Full variable domain (rest looked up from reference TRBV5-1 and TRBJ2-7): KAGVTQTPRYLIKTRGQQVTLSCSPISGHRSVSWYQQTPGQGLQFLFEYFSETQRNKGNFPGRFSGRQFSNSRSEMNVSTLELGDSALYLCASSSGTEPYEQYFGPGTRLTVT.

This clonotype has a handful of counts. The rearrangement links TRBV29-1 to TRBJ2-3, with D maybe TRBD2 (5 bases). CDR1 SQVTM and CDR2 ANQGSEA come from the germline V gene. This CDR3 region has 12 residues. Trimming removed 4 bases from V and 6 bases from J, with 11 bases in between. The CDR3 is CSVVWEIDTQYF. The CDR3 coding sequence is TGCAGCGTTGTGTGGGAGATCGATACGCAGTATTTT.

This chain joins TRBV29-1 and TRBJ2-5, with D perhaps matching TRBD1 (5 bases). The germline V gene encodes CDR1 SQVTM and CDR2 ANQGSEA. V was clipped by 4 bases and J by 3 bases, with 9 bases between them. The CDR3 is 12 residues long. CDR3 protein: CSVAGLEETQYF. The CDR3 region has the DNA TGCAGCGTTGCAGGGTTGGAAGAGACCCAGTACTTC. Full variable domain (missing parts from reference TRBV29-1 and TRBJ2-5): SAVISQKPSRDICQRGTSLTIQCQVDSQVTMMFWYRQQPGQSLTLIATANQGSEATYESGFVIDKFPISRPNLTFSTLTVSNMSPEDSSIYLCSVAGLEETQYFGPGTRLLVL.

Ten or more counts support this clonotype. The rearrangement uses TRBV29-1 and TRBJ2-5; 7 bases match TRBD1. This CDR3 is built from 14 residues. The ends lost 7 bases at V and 5 bases at J; junction bases unmatched: 13. Germline V gives CDR1 SQVTM, CDR2 ANQGSEA. The DNA for the CDR3 is TGCAGCGCTGCGCGGAACAGGGGTGGGGAGACCCAGTACTTC. Translating it yields CSAARNRGGETQYF.

This clonotype was observed a handful of times. The chain is built from TRBV29-1 and TRBJ2-7; possibly TRBD1 for D (6 bases). V shed 7 bases and J shed 5 bases, with 12 bases lying between them. CDR3 length: 11 residues. Germline V gene data show CDR1 as SQVTM and CDR2 as ANQGSEA. CDR3 amino acids: CSGGLFHEQYF. The CDR3 bases are TGCAGCGGGGGGCTCTTCCACGAGCAGTACTTC.

The V and J genes are TRBV4-2 and TRBJ2-1; TRBD2 matches at 8 bases. This CDR3 contains 19 residues. V lost 4 bases, J lost 1 base, and 15 bases stayed unmatched. Germline loops: CDR1 LGHNA, CDR2 YNFKEQ. The CDR3 DNA sequence: TGTGCCAGCAGCCCCTCGGGAGGGCCTGGAATAGGGTCCTACAATGAGCAGTTCTTC. Residues: CASSPSGGPGIGSYNEQFF.

The DNA of the CDR3 is TGTGCCAGCAGTTGGGTTCTAGCGGGCAATGAGCAGTTCTTC. It specifies CASSWVLAGNEQFF. J is TRBJ2-1 and V is TRBV27, with 8 bases fitting TRBD2. Trimming cost V 4 bases and J 6 bases; bases outside gene matches: 5. Germline values: CDR1 MNHEY, CDR2 SMNVEV (reference sequence). CDR3 size: 14 residues.

The chain has TRBV5-4 and TRBJ2-3; 7 bases fit TRBD2. The CDR3 totals 18 residues. With V trimmed by 1 base and J by 1 base, 12 bases remained unmatched. Germline V gene data show CDR1 as SGHNT and CDR2 as YYREEE (reference sequence). The CDR3 region is CASSLYLAAVLGTDTQYF. The CDR3 bases are TGTGCCAGCAGCTTGTACCTAGCGGCTGTATTGGGCACAGATACGCAGTATTTT.

The gene calls are TRBV28 and TRBJ2-7; 9 bases fit TRBD2. Trimming at V came to 6 bases and at J to 2 bases, leaving 8 bases not matched to a gene. Per the germline V gene, CDR1 is MDHEN and CDR2 is SYDVKM. CDR3 length: 15 residues. CDR3 sequence (DNA): TGTGCCAGCAGGATAGCTAGCGGGGATCCCTACGAGCAGTACTTC. This translates into CASRIASGDPYEQYF.

There are a few counts of this clonotype. The CDR3 coding sequence is TGTGCCAGCAGTTACGCGGCGTCCTACGAGCAGTACTTC. It encodes CASSYAASYEQYF. This chain connects TRBV6-5 to TRBJ2-7, with D unresolved. The V and J ends lost 2 bases and 1 base respectively, with 6 bases between them. This CDR3 region has 13 residues. Germline values: CDR1 MNHEY, CDR2 SVGAGI.

The gene calls are TRBV6-2 or TRBV6-3 and TRBJ2-7, with no clear D. The germline gives CDR1 MNHEY, CDR2 SVGEGT. CDR3 length equals 17 residues. Trimming cost V 2 bases and J 6 bases, with 23 bases left between them. DNA for the CDR3: TGTGCCAGCAGTTACCCAACCTACCTTACTAACGGCCCCGAGCAGTACTTC. As protein: CASSYPTYLTNGPEQYF.

This chain joins TRBV7-2 and TRBJ2-5, with unresolved D. The germline CDR1 and CDR2 sequences are SGHTA and FQGNSA. V lost 2 bases and J lost 2, with 6 bases in between. This CDR3 is 13 amino acids long. The DNA of the CDR3 is TGTGCCAGCAGCTTATACACACAAGAGACCCAGTACTTC. Protein sequence: CASSLYTQETQYF.